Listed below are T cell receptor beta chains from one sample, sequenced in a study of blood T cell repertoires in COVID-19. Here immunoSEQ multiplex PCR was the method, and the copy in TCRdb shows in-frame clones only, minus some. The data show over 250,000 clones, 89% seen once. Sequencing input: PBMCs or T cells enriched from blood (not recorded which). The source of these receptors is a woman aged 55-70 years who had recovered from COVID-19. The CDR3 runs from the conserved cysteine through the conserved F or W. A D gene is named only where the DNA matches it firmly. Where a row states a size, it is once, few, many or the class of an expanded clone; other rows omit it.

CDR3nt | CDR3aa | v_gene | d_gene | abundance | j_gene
TGTGCCAGCAGCTTGCAAAATTCACCCCTCCACTTT | CASSLQNSPLHF | TRBV5-8 | - | - | TRBJ1-6
TGTGCCAGCAGCCAGTACAGATTGAACACTGAAGCTTTCTTT | CASSQYRLNTEAFF | TRBV14 | - | - | TRBJ1-1
TGTGCCACCAGTGACCCTGGGACAGGGGAGGGCTACACCTTC | CATSDPGTGEGYTF | TRBV24-1 | TRBD1 | - | TRBJ1-2
TGCAGCGTTGGATCCGGTCAGCCCCAGCATTTT | CSVGSGQPQHF | TRBV29-1 | - | - | TRBJ1-5
TGTGCCAGCAGCCCATTACACAACACCATATATTTT | CASSPLHNTIYF | TRBV3-1/TRBV3-2 | - | - | TRBJ1-3
TGTGCCAGTAGTATCGGGGGACAGGGAACTCAGCCCCAGCATTTT | CASSIGGQGTQPQHF | TRBV19 | TRBD1 | once | TRBJ1-5
TGTGCCAGCAGTTACCCGGACAGGGGATCCTATGGCTACACCTTC | CASSYPDRGSYGYTF | TRBV6-5 | TRBD1 | - | TRBJ1-2
TGTGCCAGCAGTTTCCACGCCCCGGGACTAGTACACTACGAGCAGTACTTC | CASSFHAPGLVHYEQYF | TRBV28 | TRBD2 | - | TRBJ2-7
TGTGCCAGCTCACCTTCGGGACAGGAAAACACTGAAGCTTTCTTT | CASSPSGQENTEAFF | TRBV18 | TRBD1 | - | TRBJ1-1
TGTGCCAGCAGCCTCGACAGGATTGCCTCCTATAATTCACCCCTCCACTTT | CASSLDRIASYNSPLHF | TRBV5-6 | - | - | TRBJ1-6
TGTGCCAGCAGCCCCGGTTCGAACACTGAAGCTTTCTTT | CASSPGSNTEAFF | TRBV7-9 | - | - | TRBJ1-1
TGTGCCATCAGTACGGATAGGGAGGGCAATCAGCCCCAGCATTTT | CAISTDREGNQPQHF | TRBV10-3 | - | - | TRBJ1-5
TGTGCCAGCAGCTTCCAGGGACTATACGAGCAGTACTTC | CASSFQGLYEQYF | TRBV5-6 | TRBD2 | - | TRBJ2-7
TGTGCCAGCAGCTTAGACGTCGGGCAGCCCCAGCATTTT | CASSLDVGQPQHF | TRBV7-9 | - | - | TRBJ1-5
TGTGCCACCAGTCGGGGACAGAACTATGGCTACACCTTC | CATSRGQNYGYTF | TRBV24-1 | TRBD1 | - | TRBJ1-2
TGTGCCAGCAGGACCGGGACAGGGGAGGGATACGAGCAGTACTTC | CASRTGTGEGYEQYF | TRBV6-5 | TRBD1 | - | TRBJ2-7
TGTGCCAGCAGTTTAAGATCAGGGGGCTTGGGCACTGAAGCTTTCTTT | CASSLRSGGLGTEAFF | TRBV28 | TRBD1 | once | TRBJ1-1
TGTGCCAGCAGAACTACGCGACCCGACCGAAACACTGAAGCTTTCTTT | CASRTTRPDRNTEAFF | TRBV27 | - | - | TRBJ1-1
TGTGCCAGCAGCCTCCGAGGATCTGAAGCTTTCTTT | CASSLRGSEAFF | TRBV6-6 | - | - | TRBJ1-1
TGTGCCACCCAAACAGGGTTTGGAAACACCATATATTTT | CATQTGFGNTIYF | TRBV19 | - | - | TRBJ1-3
TGTGCCAGTAGTATAGATGGACAGATCAATCAGCCCCAGCATTTT | CASSIDGQINQPQHF | TRBV19 | - | - | TRBJ1-5
TGTGCCAGCAGCCCTCTGACAGTTGGATCACCCCTCCACTTT | CASSPLTVGSPLHF | TRBV3-1/TRBV3-2 | - | few | TRBJ1-6
TGTGCCAGCAGCCCTCGGACAGGCCAGGAGGGAGAGACCCAGTACTTC | CASSPRTGQEGETQYF | TRBV7-2 | - | - | TRBJ2-5
TGTGCCAGCAGCCCCAGACAGCAACTCTCTGGAAACACCATATATTTT | CASSPRQQLSGNTIYF | TRBV9 | - | once | TRBJ1-3
TGTGCCAGCAGCTTAAGACAGGGAGGTGACAATGAGCAGTTCTTC | CASSLRQGGDNEQFF | TRBV11-3 | - | - | TRBJ2-1
TGTGCCAGCAGCGTAGGAGGCACAGATACGCAGTATTTT | CASSVGGTDTQYF | TRBV9 | - | medium-sized | TRBJ2-3
TGTGCCAGCAGTTTATCGGGCGGGGGGGCGGATGAGCAGTTCTTC | CASSLSGGGADEQFF | TRBV27 | TRBD2 | - | TRBJ2-1
TGTGCCAGCAGACATAGCGGGGCTTCTGGGGCCAACGTCCTGACTTTC | CASRHSGASGANVLTF | TRBV5-4 | TRBD2 | - | TRBJ2-6
TGTGCCAGCAGCACACAGAACCAAGAGACCCAGTACTTC | CASSTQNQETQYF | TRBV5-6 | - | - | TRBJ2-5
TGTGCCAGCAGCTGGACAGGTGGTCAGCCCCAGCATTTT | CASSWTGGQPQHF | TRBV12-3/TRBV12-4 | TRBD1 | - | TRBJ1-5
TGTGCCATCAGTGAGTCGATGGCTACCGGGGAGCTGTTTTTT | CAISESMATGELFF | TRBV10-3 | - | - | TRBJ2-2
TGTGCCAGCTCGCCGCAGCTGGGCGGGAGTGCCTCCTACGAGCAGTACTTC | CASSPQLGGSASYEQYF | TRBV2 | TRBD2 | - | TRBJ2-7
TGCGCCAGCACCCCGGGACAGGGCGCAGATACGCAGTATTTT | CASTPGQGADTQYF | TRBV5-1 | TRBD1 | - | TRBJ2-3
TGTGCCAGCAGCTTGACGGGGAAGCAGTTCTTC | CASSLTGKQFF | TRBV13 | - | - | TRBJ2-1
TGTGCCAGCGGCGGGGGGGCCGGCTCCTACAATGAGCAGTTCTTC | CASGGGAGSYNEQFF | TRBV6-5 | TRBD2 | few | TRBJ2-1
TGTGCCAGCAGCCAAGGGGGAGCAGCGTACAATGAGCAGTTCTTC | CASSQGGAAYNEQFF | TRBV14 | - | - | TRBJ2-1
TGTGCCAGCAGCCAAGGAGCGGGGCCCCTCGAGCAGTACTTC | CASSQGAGPLEQYF | TRBV3-1/TRBV3-2 | TRBD2 | once | TRBJ2-7
TGTGCCAGCCACCCGGGACTAGCGGGATTCTTTGATACGCAGTATTTT | CASHPGLAGFFDTQYF | TRBV27 | TRBD2 | - | TRBJ2-3
TGTGCCAGCAGCCCCCGGTACGGGATCACCTACGAGCAGTACTTC | CASSPRYGITYEQYF | TRBV7-8 | - | once | TRBJ2-7
TGTGCCAGTAGCCTGGCGGTTGAAGCTTTCTTT | CASSLAVEAFF | TRBV19 | - | - | TRBJ1-1
TGTGCCAGTACGTATTTGAGACAGGGATTGAGTGGCTACACCTTC | CASTYLRQGLSGYTF | TRBV19 | TRBD1 | - | TRBJ1-2
TGTGCCAGCAGCTCTGTGGGTCGGGAAGAAAAACTGTTTTTT | CASSSVGREEKLFF | TRBV6-2/TRBV6-3 | - | - | TRBJ1-4
TGTGCCAGCAGCCCGACAGCTAACCAAGAGACCCAGTACTTC | CASSPTANQETQYF | TRBV7-6 | - | - | TRBJ2-5
TGTGCCAGCAGCTTGGGGGGCAGTCGGGGGGATAATTCACCCCTCCACTTT | CASSLGGSRGDNSPLHF | TRBV5-4 | - | - | TRBJ1-6
TGTGCCAGCAGCTCGTTGGGGGGACTAGAGACCCAGTACTTC | CASSSLGGLETQYF | TRBV7-2 | - | - | TRBJ2-5
TGTGCCAGTAGTATTGCAGGGTCTTACTATGGCTACACCTTC | CASSIAGSYYGYTF | TRBV19 | - | - | TRBJ1-2
TGCGCCAGCAGCCCCTTAGGGACAGGCACCTATGGCTACACCTTC | CASSPLGTGTYGYTF | TRBV4-1 | TRBD1 | - | TRBJ1-2